These 21 T cell receptor beta chains originate from one sample sequenced in a study of blood T cells in healthy people across ages. Using a J-beta primer mix together with a sample-barcoded 5' primer, a second PCR was run for roughly 7 to 11 cycles. TCRdb reprocessed the 5' RACE reads via MiXCR and lists one record per CDR3 protein. The repertoire consists of about 580,000 distinct CDR3 sequences, with about 45% occurring once and the leading ten covering around 25%. The sequenced sample consisted of blood. The receptors come from a man older than 75 in good health.

This chain connects TRBV10-3 to TRBJ1-5; D might be TRBD1 (5 bases). Trimming removed 0 bases from V and 5 bases from J, with 20 bases in between. This CDR3 has 18 amino acids. CDR1 and CDR2 from the germline V gene are ENHRY and SYGVKD. The CDR3 here is CAISESGTWGHPDQPQHF. In DNA form, the CDR3 reads TGTGCCATCAGTGAGTCGGGGACCTGGGGCCACCCGGATCAGCCCCAGCATTTT.

This clonotype was seen a handful of times. In nucleotides, the CDR3 is TGCGCCAGCAGCTTGGATCCACAGGGGCAAGAGACCCAGTACTTC. Its translation is CASSLDPQGQETQYF. This chain connects TRBV5-1 to TRBJ2-5, with 7 bases fitting TRBD1. Germline CDR1 reads SGHRS; CDR2 reads YFSETQ. This CDR3 is built from 15 residues. V lost 0 bases to trimming and J lost 2 bases; unmatched junction nucleotides: 4. The full variable domain, completed using reference TRBV5-1 and TRBJ2-5, is KAGVTQTPRYLIKTRGQQVTLSCSPISGHRSVSWYQQTPGQGLQFLFEYFSETQRNKGNFPGRFSGRQFSNSRSEMNVSTLELGDSALYLCASSLDPQGQETQYFGPGTRLLVL.

The chain is built from TRBV24-1 and TRBJ2-1; 8 nucleotides match TRBD1. This CDR3 is 16 amino acids long. Losses at the gene ends were 4 bases for V and 5 bases for J; bases not matched to a gene: 9. Germline-derived CDR1 and CDR2 are KGHDR and SFDVKD. The CDR3 is CATSESTGVVNNEQFF. CDR3 in DNA: TGTGCCACCAGTGAATCGACAGGGGTTGTCAACAATGAGCAGTTCTTC.

The gene calls are TRBV27 and TRBJ2-7, with 9 positions matching TRBD1. The germline gives CDR1 MNHEY, CDR2 SMNVEV (reference sequence). The CDR3 runs 14 residues. After removal of 4 bases from V and 6 bases from J, the junction contained 7 bases not matched to a gene. DNA for the CDR3: TGTGCCAGCAGTTCGGCCGGACAGGGGCCCGAGCAGTACTTC. This translates into CASSSAGQGPEQYF.

The V call is TRBV20-1, the J call TRBJ2-6; D remains ambiguous. The ends were cut back, 6 bases at V and 0 bases at J, with 9 bases in the middle. In germline, CDR1 is DFQATT, CDR2 SNEGSKA (reference sequence). The CDR3 is 14 amino acids. CDR3 region: CSAKASSGANVLTF. The CDR3 nucleotides are TGCAGTGCCAAAGCCAGCTCTGGGGCCAACGTCCTGACTTTC.

The J gene is TRBJ2-7, the V gene TRBV9; 7 bases match TRBD2. The J call may be faulty, since TRBJ2-5 better matches the DNA end. Germline V gene data show CDR1 as SGDLS and CDR2 as YYNGEE. The length of the CDR3 is 16 residues. This CDR3 reads CASSVAHTGGLETQYF. The CDR3 DNA sequence: TGTGCCAGCAGCGTGGCTCATACGGGAGGTTTGGAGACCCAGTACTTC.

The chain couples TRBV7-2 to TRBJ2-7; 8 bases align to TRBD1. V lost 8 bases and J lost 2; bases outside the gene matches: 11. This CDR3 contains 15 residues. Per germline, CDR1 SGHTA and CDR2 FQGNSA. The CDR3 spells CASGAGTGIAYEQYF. The CDR3 DNA follows: TGTGCCAGCGGCGCGGGGACAGGTATTGCCTACGAGCAGTACTTC. The full variable domain, completed using reference TRBV7-2 and TRBJ2-7, is GAGVSQSPSNKVTEKGKDVELRCDPISGHTALYWYRQSLGQGLEFLIYFQGNSAPDKSGLPSDRFSAERTGGSVSTLTIQRTQQEDSAVYLCASGAGTGIAYEQYFGPGTRLTVT.

This chain joins TRBV20-1 and TRBJ2-3; a weak D match, TRBD2 (7 bases). V was pared by 5 bases and J by 4 bases, with 13 bases between. The V gene's germline CDR1 is DFQATT and CDR2 SNEGSKA (reference sequence). There are 13 residues in the CDR3. Here the CDR3 reads CSAAKGGADTQYF. CDR3 nucleotide sequence: TGCAGTGCTGCCAAGGGGGGGGCAGATACGCAGTATTTT.

This chain connects TRBV4-1 to TRBJ2-1; unclear D gene. Germline V gene data show CDR1 as MGHRA and CDR2 as YSYEKL. V was trimmed by 0 bases and J by 2 bases, leaving 11 bases between them. The CDR3 loop spans 16 amino acids. CDR3 region: CASSQDLRNAYNEQFF. In nucleotides, the CDR3 is TGCGCCAGCAGCCAAGATTTGCGCAATGCCTACAATGAGCAGTTCTTC.

V gene TRBV11-2 combines with J gene TRBJ2-5, with D possibly matching TRBD1 (6 bases). The germline CDR1 and CDR2 sequences are SGHAT and FQNNGV. The CDR3 totals 15 residues. Trimming cost V 4 bases and J 9 bases, with 21 bases left between them. In nucleotides, the CDR3 is TGTGCCAGCAGCTCGCTTCGGGACACCCAAGGAGCCCAGTACTTC. Its protein product is CASSSLRDTQGAQYF.

V gene TRBV6-2 or TRBV6-3 combines with J gene TRBJ2-7, with D possibly matching TRBD2 (6 bases). The germline V and J ends were trimmed by 4 bases and 2 bases, with 9 bases remaining between them. CDR1 is MNHEY, CDR2 SVGEGT, per germline. The CDR3 contains 13 residues. This CDR3 is CASSSGVAYEQYF. The CDR3 nucleotides are TGTGCCAGCAGTTCGGGGGTCGCCTACGAGCAGTACTTC.

The CDR3 here is CASSKDRGPAGELFF. The DNA for the CDR3 is TGTGCCAGCAGTAAGGACAGGGGGCCGGCCGGGGAGCTGTTTTTT. The V and J genes are TRBV6-4 and TRBJ2-2; 11 bases fit TRBD1. Germline V gives CDR1 MRHNA, CDR2 SNTAGT. The CDR3 is 15 residues long. V was clipped by 5 bases and J by 6 bases; unmatched bases: 5.

This sequence joins TRBV7-2 and TRBJ2-4; D not certain. V lost 2 bases and J lost 13, with 18 bases in between. The CDR3 totals 14 residues. Germline CDR1 SGHTA, CDR2 FQGNSA. DNA for the CDR3: TGTGCCAGCAGCTTACTGAATTCCTACAATGAGCAGTACTTC. Amino acid sequence: CASSLLNSYNEQYF.

In this sample, this clonotype turned up many times. The chain is built from TRBV20-1 and TRBJ2-5; TRBD2 is a possible D gene (5 bases). V shed 3 bases and J shed 4 bases, with 15 bases lying between them. The germline V gene has CDR1 DFQATT and CDR2 SNEGSKA (reference sequence). The CDR3 contains 14 residues. The CDR3: CSARPRASPETQYF. The CDR3 bases are TGCAGTGCTAGGCCCCGGGCTAGCCCAGAGACCCAGTACTTC.

A note on this clonotype: The germline gene is not matched at one end of the junction; a read error may be the cause. The rearrangement joins TRBV7-9 to TRBJ2-5, with D unclear. CDR1 SEHNR and CDR2 FQNEAQ come from the germline V gene (reference sequence). This CDR3 is built from 16 residues. This CDR3 reads CASSQVTAPSQGTQYF. CDR3 nucleotides: TGTGCCAGCAGTCAAGTGACGGCCCCGAGCCAAGGGACCCAGTACTTC.

The chain carries TRBV4-2 and TRBJ2-3, with a weak D call TRBD1 (6 bases). V gave up 1 base and J gave up 6 bases, with 29 bases separating them. Germline CDR1 reads LGHNA; CDR2 reads YNFKEQ. The CDR3 sequence is 20 residues long. In DNA, the CDR3 is TGTGCCAGCAGCCAAGGTGTATCGGTGGGCGTGGGGGCCGATGTGGATACGCAGTATTTT. Its protein is CASSQGVSVGVGADVDTQYF.

The chain recombines TRBV5-1 with TRBJ1-2, with D possibly being TRBD1 (6 bases). Trimming pared 3 bases from V and 3 bases from J, leaving 21 bases between. The CDR3 covers 17 residues. CDR1 SGHRS and CDR2 YFSETQ come from the germline V gene. The CDR3 DNA is TGCGCCAGCAGCTACCAGGAATTCAGGGGAAAGGACTATGGCTACACCTTC. This gives the protein CASSYQEFRGKDYGYTF.

V and J are TRBV4-3 and TRBJ1-2, with unresolved D. This CDR3 has 14 amino acids. Trimming took off 0 bases at V and 4 bases at J, with 9 bases between the two ends. CDR1 LGHNA and CDR2 YSLEER come from the germline V gene. The CDR3, as DNA: TGCGCCAGCAGCCAAGATAGGGCCCCCTATGGCTACACCTTC. It specifies CASSQDRAPYGYTF.

A few counts support this clonotype. CDR3 nucleotide sequence: TGCGCCAGCAGCCAAGGTGGCGGGAGGCAGACCCAGTACTTC. As protein: CASSQGGGRQTQYF. The chain carries TRBV4-3 and TRBJ2-4; 8 bases map to TRBD2. The last part of the DNA fits TRBJ2-5 better; the J call may be wrong. Germline values: CDR1 LGHNA, CDR2 YSLEER. The length of the CDR3 is 14 residues.

This clonotype was observed a few times. The chain carries TRBV28 and TRBJ2-3; 8 bases match TRBD1. The CDR3 is 16 amino acids. Germline V gene lookup returns CDR1 MDHEN and CDR2 SYDVKM. Germline trimming cut 1 base from V and 1 base from J; bases unmatched to any gene: 4. CDR3 residues: CASSLSGGDGTDTQYF. The CDR3, as DNA: TGTGCCAGCAGTTTATCAGGGGGCGATGGCACAGATACGCAGTATTTT. The full variable domain, completed using reference TRBV28 and TRBJ2-3, is DVKVTQSSRYLVKRTGEKVFLECVQDMDHENMFWYRQDPGLGLRLIYFSYDVKMKEKGDIPEGYSVSREKKERFSLILESASTNQTSMYLCASSLSGGDGTDTQYFGPGTRLTVL.

This chain links TRBV6-6 with TRBJ1-6, with 7 bases matching TRBD1. Germline assignment: CDR1 MNHNY and CDR2 SVGAGI (reference sequence). This CDR3 spans 17 amino acids. V lost 0 bases to trimming and J lost 9 bases; unmatched junction nucleotides: 11. In DNA form, the CDR3 reads TGTGCCAGCAGTTACTCTGGACAGGCGGAAAGAAGTTCACCCCTCCACTTT. Translated: CASSYSGQAERSSPLHF.